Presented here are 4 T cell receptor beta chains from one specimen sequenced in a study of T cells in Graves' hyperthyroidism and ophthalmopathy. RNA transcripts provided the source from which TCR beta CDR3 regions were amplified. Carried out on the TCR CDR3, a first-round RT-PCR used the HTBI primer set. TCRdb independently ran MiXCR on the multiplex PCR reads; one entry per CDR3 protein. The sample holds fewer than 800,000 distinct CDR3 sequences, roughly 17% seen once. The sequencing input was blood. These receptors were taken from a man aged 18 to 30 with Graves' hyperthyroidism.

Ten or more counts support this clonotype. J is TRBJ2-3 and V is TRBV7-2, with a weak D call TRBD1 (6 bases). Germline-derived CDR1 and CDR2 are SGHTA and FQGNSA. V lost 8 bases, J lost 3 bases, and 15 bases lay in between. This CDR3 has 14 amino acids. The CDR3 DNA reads TGTGCCAGCGGCAAAACACAGGGTACAGATACGCAGTATTTT. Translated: CASGKTQGTDTQYF.

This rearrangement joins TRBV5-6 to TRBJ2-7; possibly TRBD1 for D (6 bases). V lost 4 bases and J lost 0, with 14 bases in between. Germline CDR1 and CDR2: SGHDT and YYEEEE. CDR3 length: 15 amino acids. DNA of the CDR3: TGTGCCAGCAGCCTCGACAGGCGAGCCTCCTACGAGCAGTACTTC. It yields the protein CASSLDRRASYEQYF.

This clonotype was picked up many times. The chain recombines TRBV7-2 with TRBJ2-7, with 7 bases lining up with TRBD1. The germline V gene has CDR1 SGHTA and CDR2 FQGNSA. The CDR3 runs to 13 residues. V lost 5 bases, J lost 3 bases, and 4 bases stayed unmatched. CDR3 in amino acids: CASSTGTVYEQYF. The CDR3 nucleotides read TGTGCCAGCAGCACCGGGACAGTCTACGAGCAGTACTTC.

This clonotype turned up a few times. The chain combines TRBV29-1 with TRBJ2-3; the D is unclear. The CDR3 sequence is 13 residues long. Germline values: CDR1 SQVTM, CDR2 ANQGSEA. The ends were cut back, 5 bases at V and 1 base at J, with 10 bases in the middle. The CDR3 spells CSVPSSRTDTQYF. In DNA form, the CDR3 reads TGCAGCGTTCCAAGTTCCCGCACAGATACGCAGTATTTT.